One sample yielded the 28 T cell receptor beta chains listed below, sequenced in a study of human T cells and chemical hapten exposure. The time point: pre-sensitization, week 0. Treatment specified: therapeutic diphenylcyclopropenone sensitization with weekly scalp DPC. TCRdb reprocessed the RACE reads with MiXCR, giving one entry per CDR3 protein. This repertoire shows some 400,000 distinct CDR3 sequences, less than 6.5% found once; its top ten account for around 2.6%. The sequenced sample was whole blood, obtained in connection with sensitization to the hapten diphenylcyclopropenone (DPC). These receptors came from a woman aged 50 to 65 with alopecia areata. Some clones in this sample may be carry-over from other donors' samples.

This clonotype was picked up many times. An end of the junction does not agree with germline; a read error may underlie this. The rearrangement uses TRBV27 and TRBJ2-1; TRBD1 matches at 7 bases. In germline, CDR1 is MNHEY, CDR2 SMNVEV (reference sequence). The CDR3 consists of 16 residues. CDR3: CASSLSPTGVGNEQFF. CDR3 nucleotides: TGTGCCAGCAGTCTATCCCCCACAGGGGTCGGCAATGAGCAGTTCTTC.

This clonotype was counted at least ten times. The chain couples TRBV15 to TRBJ2-2, with 11 nucleotides matching TRBD1. Germline V gives CDR1 LNHNV, CDR2 YYDKDF (reference sequence). This CDR3 spans 15 amino acids. Germline trimming cut 3 bases from V and 7 bases from J; bases unmatched to any gene: 4. The CDR3 DNA sequence: TGTGCCACCAGCAGGGACAGGGGGCAGAGCGGGGAGCTGTTTTTT. Translating gives CATSRDRGQSGELFF.

This clonotype was counted at least ten times. J is TRBJ2-7 and V is TRBV12-3 or TRBV12-4; D is uncertain. The CDR3 runs to 14 residues. The V and J ends lost 3 bases and 0 bases respectively, with 9 bases between them. CDR3 nucleotide sequence: TGTGCCAGCAGTTTGACGGAGAGCTCCTACGAGCAGTACTTC. It is translated as CASSLTESSYEQYF.

This clonotype has more than one count but fewer than ten. The V and J genes are TRBV12-3 or TRBV12-4 and TRBJ2-3; possibly TRBD2 for D (5 bases). The V gene lost 4 bases and the J gene lost 2 bases, with 7 bases spanning the gap. This CDR3 spans 13 amino acids. The CDR3, as DNA: TGTGCCAGCAGTTCGGGGAACACAGATACGCAGTATTTT. Its translation is CASSSGNTDTQYF.

V and J are TRBV7-6 and TRBJ2-3, with D possibly matching TRBD1 (7 bases). Germline CDR1 and CDR2: SGHVS and FNYEAQ. This CDR3 has 15 amino acids. V was trimmed by 8 bases and J by 3 bases, leaving 18 bases between them. The CDR3 loop reads CASQGGAGLTDTQYF. The DNA of the CDR3 is TGTGCCAGCCAAGGGGGCGCGGGGTTGACAGATACGCAGTATTTT.

In this sample, this clonotype turned up many times. The rearrangement uses TRBV27 and TRBJ1-1, with unresolved D. The ends were cut back, 6 bases at V and 1 base at J, with 9 bases in the middle. From germline, CDR1 is MNHEY and CDR2 SMNVEV (reference sequence). The CDR3 loop spans 13 amino acids. Here the CDR3 DNA reads TGTGCCAGCAGCTTGTGGGGGAACACTGAAGCTTTCTTT. Its translation is CASSLWGNTEAFF.

This clonotype was detected ten times or more. This chain joins TRBV7-2 and TRBJ2-1, with D unclear. The V end was cut by 5 bases, the J end by 7 bases, with 24 bases between. Germline V gene data show CDR1 as SGHTA and CDR2 as FQGNSA. The CDR3 runs 17 residues. Written as DNA, the CDR3 is TGTGCCAGCAGCCCCGCCCGGGCGGCTTTGCGCCCAAATGAGCAGTTCTTC. Translation gives CASSPARAALRPNEQFF.

This clonotype was detected ten times or more. Here the CDR3 reads CASSLRSRGKDYGYTF. The CDR3 coding sequence is TGTGCCAGCAGCTTACGGAGTAGGGGAAAGGACTATGGCTACACCTTC. The gene calls are TRBV13 and TRBJ1-2, with a weak D call TRBD1 (5 bases). Germline CDR1 and CDR2: PRHDT and FYEKMQ (reference sequence). This CDR3 has 16 amino acids. V was pared by 2 bases and J by 3 bases, with 16 bases between.

This clonotype came up many times. This chain uses TRBV12-3 or TRBV12-4 with TRBJ1-5; D is perhaps TRBD1 (6 bases). V was cut by 6 bases and J by 4 bases, with 16 bases left in between. This CDR3 is 15 amino acids long. CDR3 DNA: TGTGCCAGCAGGTCAACAGGGAGTGCAAATCAGCCCCAGCATTTT. Translated, it gives CASRSTGSANQPQHF.

This clonotype was found many times. The chain has TRBV20-1 and TRBJ1-5; possibly TRBD1 for D (5 bases). Trimming stripped 1 base from V and 9 bases from J, with 16 bases between. This CDR3 region has 14 residues. In germline, CDR1 is DFQATT, CDR2 SNEGSKA (reference sequence). Here the CDR3 reads CSARGSRAEGPQHF. CDR3 nucleotides: TGCAGTGCTAGAGGATCCAGGGCGGAGGGGCCCCAGCATTTT.

This clonotype was seen ten or more times. The chain links TRBV15 to TRBJ1-5; maybe TRBD1 (5 bases). Germline CDR1 reads LNHNV; CDR2 reads YYDKDF (reference sequence). V shed 2 bases and J shed 8 bases, with 10 bases lying between them. This CDR3 spans 13 amino acids. The CDR3 reads CATSRQTTEPQHF. CDR3 in DNA: TGTGCCACCAGCAGACAAACGACAGAGCCCCAGCATTTT.

This clonotype was seen more than once but under ten times. J is TRBJ2-7 and V is TRBV28; tentative D call: TRBD1 (6 bases). CDR1 and CDR2 from the germline V gene are MDHEN and SYDVKM. V gave up 8 bases and J gave up 1 base, with 9 bases separating them. The CDR3 spans 12 residues. The CDR3 DNA is TGTGCCAGCGAGACAGGTTCCTACGAGCAGTACTTC. This encodes CASETGSYEQYF.

This clonotype was seen at least ten times. This sequence joins TRBV9 and TRBJ2-3, with 7 nucleotides matching TRBD2. Germline CDR1 reads SGDLS; CDR2 reads YYNGEE. The CDR3 is made up of 15 amino acids. The J segment lost 2 bases and the V segment lost 0 bases, leaving 3 bases of the junction unmatched. Here the CDR3 DNA reads TGTGCCAGCAGCGTAGGCGGGAGTATCACAGATACGCAGTATTTT. This codes for CASSVGGSITDTQYF.

This clonotype occurred many times. The rearrangement uses TRBV5-4 and TRBJ1-4; TRBD1 matches 7 bases. The CDR3 loop spans 14 amino acids. Trimming cost V 2 bases and J 8 bases; bases outside gene matches: 6. Germline-derived CDR1 and CDR2 are SGHNT and YYREEE (reference sequence). This CDR3 reads CASSLQGTDEKLFF. In DNA form, the CDR3 reads TGTGCCAGCAGCTTACAGGGGACTGACGAAAAACTGTTTTTT.

Ten or more counts support this clonotype. The V gene is TRBV5-6, the J gene TRBJ1-3; TRBD1 is a possible D gene (6 bases). Germline lookup yields CDR1 SGHDT and CDR2 YYEEEE. This CDR3 is 19 amino acids long. The ends were cut back, 2 bases at V and 0 bases at J, with 21 bases in the middle. The CDR3 coding sequence is TGTGCCAGCAGCTTTTGGGGTATTGGACAGCAGCTCTCTGGAAACACCATATATTTT. Translation: CASSFWGIGQQLSGNTIYF.

This clonotype was observed many times. The chain joins TRBV4-3 to TRBJ2-5; 8 positions match TRBD2. Germline values: CDR1 LGHNA, CDR2 YSLEER. The junction had 3 bases not matched to a gene; V was cut back by 2 bases and J by 1 base. This CDR3 has 15 amino acids. The CDR3 DNA reads TGCGCCAGCAGCCAAACACTAGCGGTCCAAGAGACCCAGTACTTC. Protein sequence: CASSQTLAVQETQYF.

This chain joins TRBV5-5 and TRBJ2-1, with 7 bases fitting TRBD2. Losses at the gene ends were 8 bases for V and 10 bases for J; bases not matched to a gene: 9. The CDR3 runs to 12 residues. From germline, CDR1 is SGHKS and CDR2 YYEKEE (reference sequence). The chain's CDR3 is CARSGARDEQFF. The CDR3 DNA is TGTGCCAGGAGCGGGGCCAGGGACGAGCAGTTCTTC.

This clonotype was found a few times. The V gene is TRBV11-2, the J gene TRBJ1-2; 7 bases line up with TRBD1. The germline gives CDR1 SGHAT, CDR2 FQNNGV. Trimming took 0 bases from V and 4 from J; bases not matched to a gene: 14. There are 18 residues in the CDR3. This chain's CDR3 is CASSLDIEQGRRSYGYTF. CDR3 in DNA: TGTGCCAGCAGCTTAGATATTGAACAGGGGAGAAGGAGCTATGGCTACACCTTC.

This clonotype was seen many times. CDR3 DNA sequence: TGTGCCAGCAGTGCCATAGGCGAGCAGTACTTC. This translates into CASSAIGEQYF. The chain links TRBV28 to TRBJ2-7; the D is unclear. Germline CDR1 is MDHEN and CDR2 is SYDVKM. This CDR3 contains 11 residues. Trimming took 5 bases from V and 6 from J, leaving 8 bases between them.

The chain joins TRBV28 to TRBJ2-7; 7 nucleotides align to TRBD1. V was pared by 10 bases and J by 3 bases, with 12 bases of the junction left unmatched. This CDR3 has 14 residues. The germline V gene encodes CDR1 MDHEN and CDR2 SYDVKM. The CDR3 sequence: CATRPWTGDYEQYF. The DNA of the CDR3 is TGTGCCACCAGGCCATGGACAGGCGACTACGAGCAGTACTTC.

This clonotype was picked up many times. This rearrangement joins TRBV5-4 to TRBJ1-2; TRBD1 agrees at 7 bases. In germline, CDR1 is SGHNT, CDR2 YYREEE (reference sequence). The CDR3 loop spans 13 amino acids. J was trimmed by 4 bases and V by 2 bases; bases with no gene match: 2. CDR3 sequence: CASSFGQVYGYTF. The DNA for the CDR3 is TGTGCCAGCAGCTTTGGACAGGTCTATGGCTACACCTTC.

This clonotype showed up many times. V and J are TRBV28 and TRBJ2-2; TRBD1 matches at 7 bases. CDR1 and CDR2 (germline): MDHEN, SYDVKM. V lost 7 bases and J lost 1; bases outside the gene matches: 3. The CDR3 is made up of 14 amino acids. The DNA for the CDR3 is TGTGCCAGCATGGGACAGCTGAACACCGGGGAGCTGTTTTTT. Protein: CASMGQLNTGELFF.

At least ten counts were recorded for this clonotype. This chain links TRBV7-8 with TRBJ2-3; 9 bases match TRBD2. This CDR3 contains 16 residues. Trimming at V came to 1 base and at J to 4 bases, leaving 6 bases not matched to a gene. Germline CDR1 SGHVS, CDR2 FQNEAQ. Here the CDR3 DNA reads TGTGCCAGCAGCTTAGGGGCGGGGGGGCATTCAGATACGCAGTATTTT. Its protein product is CASSLGAGGHSDTQYF.

The chain uses TRBV2 and TRBJ2-2; D remains ambiguous. The germline V gene has CDR1 SNHLY and CDR2 FYNNEI. Trimming left V 8 bases short and J 1 base short, with 11 bases between. The CDR3 extends over 14 amino acids. The DNA of the CDR3 is TGTGCCAGCGAGTTTAGACAGAACACCGGGGAGCTGTTTTTT. It yields the protein CASEFRQNTGELFF.

This clonotype was picked up a small number of times. The genes are TRBV10-3 and TRBJ2-3; 9 nucleotides line up with TRBD1. With V trimmed by 6 bases and J by 8 bases, 6 bases remained unmatched. CDR3 length equals 13 residues. CDR1 is ENHRY, CDR2 SYGVKD, per germline. CDR3 sequence: CAIRETGGGTQYF. The CDR3 bases are TGTGCCATCAGGGAGACAGGGGGAGGTACGCAGTATTTT.

This clonotype was counted ten times or more. The chain has TRBV28 and TRBJ2-7; weak D call: TRBD2 (7 bases). Germline lookup yields CDR1 MDHEN and CDR2 SYDVKM. This CDR3 comprises 15 residues. With 3 bases removed from V and 0 bases from J, the gap between germline ends came to 12 bases. Here the CDR3 reads CASSFLAGASYEQYF. CDR3 nucleotides: TGTGCCAGCAGTTTTCTGGCGGGGGCCTCCTACGAGCAGTACTTC.

This clonotype was seen at least ten times. The rearrangement joins TRBV7-2 to TRBJ2-1; D is uncertain. Per the germline V gene, CDR1 is SGHTA and CDR2 is FQGNSA. Trimming shortened V by 1 base and J by 0 bases, and 7 bases separated the two germline ends. The CDR3 spans 15 residues. The CDR3 nucleotides read TGTGCCAGCAGCTTAGGGGCCAGCTCCTACAATGAGCAGTTCTTC. It is translated as CASSLGASSYNEQFF.

The chain recombines TRBV14 with TRBJ2-3; D remains ambiguous. The CDR3 is 14 residues long. Trimming pared 1 base from V and 4 bases from J, leaving 9 bases between. Germline CDR1 is SGHDN and CDR2 is FVKESK. DNA for the CDR3: TGTGCCAGCAGCCAAGTTGGTAGCCCAGATACGCAGTATTTT. Protein product: CASSQVGSPDTQYF.